Presented here are 11 T cell receptor beta chains from one specimen sequenced in a study of shared clonotypes between healthy human individuals. The data were produced by immunoSEQ multiplex PCR, yet TCRdb's version contains in-frame clones alone and is incomplete. Among 2 million to 2.5 million clones listed, approximately 96% were seen once. Sequencing input: naive CD4+ T cells sorted from blood. Subset reported: CD45RA+ positively selected. These receptors came from a man between 18 and 29 years old in good health.

This clone was picked up one time. Other nucleotide sequences in the sample specify the same CDR3. The genes are TRBV5-1 and TRBJ2-2; D uncertain. V was shortened by 0 bases and J by 0 bases, with 6 bases between the two germline ends. This CDR3 region has 15 residues. The germline CDR1 and CDR2 sequences are SGHRS and YFSETQ. CDR3 sequence (DNA): TGCGCCAGCAGCTTGGATCCGGCGAACACCGGGGAGCTGTTTTTT. Translation gives CASSLDPANTGELFF.

This clone was detected only once. The chain links TRBV5-1 to TRBJ2-1; D may match TRBD1 or TRBD2 (5 bases each). Germline V CDR1 and CDR2: SGHRS, YFSETQ. V dropped 0 bases and J dropped 2 bases, with 9 bases sitting between them. The CDR3 extends over 15 amino acids. The CDR3, as DNA: TGCGCCAGCAGCTTGGCTGTGGGGGCCTACAATGAGCAGTTCTTC. Protein product: CASSLAVGAYNEQFF. Using reference TRBV5-1 and TRBJ2-1 for the parts outside the CDR3, the full variable domain is KAGVTQTPRYLIKTRGQQVTLSCSPISGHRSVSWYQQTPGQGLQFLFEYFSETQRNKGNFPGRFSGRQFSNSRSEMNVSTLELGDSALYLCASSLAVGAYNEQFFGPGTRLTVL.

This clone has more than one count but fewer than ten. V usage is TRBV18 and J usage is TRBJ1-6; 11 bases are shared with TRBD1. Germline assignment: CDR1 KGHSH and CDR2 LQKENI. The trim removed 4 bases at V and 8 bases at J, leaving 1 base unmatched. CDR3 length: 14 amino acids. CDR3: CASSQGQGDSPLHF. The CDR3, as DNA: TGTGCCAGCTCACAGGGACAGGGGGATTCACCCCTCCACTTT.

The chain employs TRBV30 and TRBJ1-5; possibly TRBD1 for D (6 bases). CDR3 length: 17 amino acids. Trimming took 2 bases from V and 0 from J, leaving 17 bases between them. Germline V gene sequence: CDR1 GTSNPN, CDR2 SVGIG (reference sequence). DNA of the CDR3: TGTGCCTGGAGTTCCCAGGGGTTGGGGGGTAGCAATCAGCCCCAGCATTTT. Encoded protein: CAWSSQGLGGSNQPQHF.

As regards this clone: This likely comes from a read error, as the CDR3 has no conserved phenylalanine or tryptophan at its end. The DNA is omitted, as the CDR3 cannot be located on it reliably, and the CDR3 follows TCRdb's listing. The gene calls are TRBV6-4 and TRBJ2-4; the DNA was not compared with TRBD1, the D call given in the table. CDR1 and CDR2 (germline): MRHNA, SNTAGT. Inclusive of both ends, the CDR3 amounts to 11 amino acids. The CDR3 reads CASSDRGRLRL.

On this clone: Within the sample, other DNA sequences also encode this same CDR3. The rearrangement joins TRBV9 to TRBJ2-5; 9 bases map to TRBD1. Germline CDR1 reads SGDLS; CDR2 reads YYNGEE. V dropped 2 bases and J dropped 5; count of bases not matched to a gene: 4. The CDR3 sequence is 14 residues long. CDR3 nucleotides: TGTGCCAGCAGCGTGGGACAGGGCGGGGAGACCCAGTACTTC. It translates to CASSVGQGGETQYF.

Notes on this clone: The sample holds other DNA sequences that translate to the same CDR3. The V gene is TRBV7-2, the J gene TRBJ1-2; D is perhaps TRBD1 (6 bases). This CDR3 comprises 14 residues. The V end lost 5 bases, the J end lost 5 bases, and 15 bases lay between the germline ends. The germline V gene encodes CDR1 SGHTA and CDR2 FQGNSA. CDR3 bases: TGTGCCAGCAGCCTACTACAGGGAGGGTATGGCTACACCTTC. As protein: CASSLLQGGYGYTF.

The chain has TRBV30 and TRBJ1-5; D is undetermined. The CDR3 consists of 14 residues. V was shortened by 1 base and J by 0 bases, with 7 bases between the two germline ends. Germline CDR1 and CDR2: GTSNPN and SVGIG (reference sequence). DNA of the CDR3: TGTGCCTGGAGTGAAGGAAATAGCAATCAGCCCCAGCATTTT. Translated: CAWSEGNSNQPQHF. Using reference TRBV30 and TRBJ1-5 for the parts outside the CDR3, the full variable domain is SQTIHQWPATLVQPVGSPLSLECTVEGTSNPNLYWYRQAAGRGLQLLFYSVGIGQISSEVPQNLSASRPQDRQFILSSKKLLLSDSGFYLCAWSEGNSNQPQHFGDGTRLSIL.

This chain connects TRBV5-4 to TRBJ2-5; D unclear. V lost 4 bases and J 2 bases, leaving 6 bases between the germline ends. The CDR3 totals 12 residues. Germline V gene lookup returns CDR1 SGHNT and CDR2 YYREEE (reference sequence). The CDR3 is CASSAQQETQYF. For the CDR3, the DNA is TGTGCCAGCAGCGCGCAACAAGAGACCCAGTACTTC. Filled out from reference TRBV5-4 and TRBJ2-5, the complete variable domain reads ETGVTQSPTHLIKTRGQQVTLRCSSQSGHNTVSWYQQALGQGPQFIFQYYREEENGRGNFPPRFSGLQFPNYSSELNVNALELDDSALYLCASSAQQETQYFGPGTRLLVL.

This clone occurred once. The chain carries TRBV2 and TRBJ1-5, with a weak D call TRBD1 (5 bases). Between the trimmed V and J ends, which lost 6 bases and 7 bases, there was a span of 13 bases. Germline values: CDR1 SNHLY, CDR2 FYNNEI. There are 13 residues in the CDR3. The CDR3 DNA sequence: TGTGCCAGCAGCGGGGGGGGTTTCCAGCCCCAGCATTTT. This codes for CASSGGGFQPQHF.

The chain uses TRBV10-3 and TRBJ2-1; D is perhaps TRBD2 (5 bases). This CDR3 is built from 13 residues. The germline V gene has CDR1 ENHRY and CDR2 SYGVKD. V was pared by 2 bases and J by 9 bases, with 11 bases between. This CDR3 reads CAISETSGGEQFF. The CDR3, as DNA: TGTGCCATCAGTGAGACGAGCGGCGGTGAGCAGTTCTTC.